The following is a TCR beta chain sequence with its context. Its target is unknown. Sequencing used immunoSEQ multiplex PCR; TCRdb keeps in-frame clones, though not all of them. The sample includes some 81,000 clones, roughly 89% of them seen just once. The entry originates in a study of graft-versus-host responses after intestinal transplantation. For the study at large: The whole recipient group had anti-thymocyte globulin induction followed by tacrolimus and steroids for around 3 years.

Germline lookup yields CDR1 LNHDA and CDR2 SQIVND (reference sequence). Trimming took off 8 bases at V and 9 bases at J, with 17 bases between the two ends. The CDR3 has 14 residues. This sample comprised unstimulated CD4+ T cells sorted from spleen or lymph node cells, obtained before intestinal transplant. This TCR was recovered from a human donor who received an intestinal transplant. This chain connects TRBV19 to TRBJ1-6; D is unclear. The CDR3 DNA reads TGTGCCAGTCAACGTCAATTGTGGGCTTCACCCCTCCACTTT. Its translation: CASQRQLWASPLHF.